Described below is a single TCR beta chain sequence and its context. What it binds is not known. With a J-beta primer mix and a sample-barcoded 5' primer, a second PCR ran about 7 to 11 cycles. One entry per CDR3 protein, called by TCRdb with MiXCR from the 5' RACE reads. This table holds roughly 930,000 distinct CDR3 sequences, around 49% found once. Between the trimmed V and J ends, which lost 8 bases and 0 bases, there was a span of 17 bases. This CDR3 region has 14 residues. Per germline, CDR1 DFQATT and CDR2 SNEGSKA (reference sequence). Donors ranged from roughly 6 to 90 years old and were healthy Caucasians in Russia. The data are from a study of blood T cells in healthy people across ages. Findings of the study overall: Among T cells, TCR beta diversity per million cells dropped roughly linearly as age rose. In long-lived donors, naive CD4+ cell counts and diversity exceeded those of aged donors.

The TCR sequence derives from a young man in good health. The rearrangement links TRBV20-1 to TRBJ2-7, with D unresolved. The sequenced material came from blood. The CDR3 DNA follows: TGCAGTACCCACCTACGCTTAAGCTCCTACGAGCAGTACTTC. It translates to CSTHLRLSSYEQYF.